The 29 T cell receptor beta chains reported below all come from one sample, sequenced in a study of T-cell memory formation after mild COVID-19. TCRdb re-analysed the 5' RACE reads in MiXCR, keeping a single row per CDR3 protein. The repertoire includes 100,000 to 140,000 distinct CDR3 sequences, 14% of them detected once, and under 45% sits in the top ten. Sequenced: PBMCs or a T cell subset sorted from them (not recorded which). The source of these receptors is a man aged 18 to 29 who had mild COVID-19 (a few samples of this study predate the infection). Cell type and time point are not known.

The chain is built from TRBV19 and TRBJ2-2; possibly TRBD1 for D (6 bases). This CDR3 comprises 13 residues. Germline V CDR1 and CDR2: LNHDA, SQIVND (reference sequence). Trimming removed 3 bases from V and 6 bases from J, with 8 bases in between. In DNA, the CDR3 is TGTGCCAGTAGTATCCAGGGGTCCGGGGAGCTGTTTTTT. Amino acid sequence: CASSIQGSGELFF.

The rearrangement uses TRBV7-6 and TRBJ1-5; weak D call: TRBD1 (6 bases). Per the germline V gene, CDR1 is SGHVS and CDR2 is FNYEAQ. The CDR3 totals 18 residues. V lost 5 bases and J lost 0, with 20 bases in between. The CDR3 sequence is CASSPGPDGGYSNQPQHF. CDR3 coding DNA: TGTGCCAGCAGCCCGGGACCTGACGGGGGCTATAGCAATCAGCCCCAGCATTTT.

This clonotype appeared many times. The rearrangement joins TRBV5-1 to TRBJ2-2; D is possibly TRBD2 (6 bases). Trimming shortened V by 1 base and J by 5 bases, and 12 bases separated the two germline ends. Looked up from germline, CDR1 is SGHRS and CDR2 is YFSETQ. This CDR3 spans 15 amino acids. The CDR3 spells CASSLKFGGTGELFF. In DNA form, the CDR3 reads TGCGCCAGCAGCTTGAAGTTCGGGGGAACCGGGGAGCTGTTTTTT.

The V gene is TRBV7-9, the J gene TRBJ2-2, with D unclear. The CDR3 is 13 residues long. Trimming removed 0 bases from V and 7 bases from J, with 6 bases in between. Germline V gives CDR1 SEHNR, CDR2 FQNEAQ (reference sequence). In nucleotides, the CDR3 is TGTGCCAGCAGCTTAGCGAATTTCGGGGAGCTGTTTTTT. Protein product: CASSLANFGELFF.

The CDR3 bases are TGTGCCAGCGCCGGCACAGACAACACTGAAGCTTTCTTT. This encodes CASAGTDNTEAFF. V and J are TRBV6-2 or TRBV6-3 and TRBJ1-1; D remains unclear. Germline V gives CDR1 MNHEY, CDR2 SVGEGT. The CDR3 consists of 13 residues. Trimming stripped 8 bases from V and 2 bases from J, with 12 bases between.

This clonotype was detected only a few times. In DNA, the CDR3 is TGTGCCAGCAGTTTCTGGCAGAAAGAGACCCAGTACTTC. Its translation is CASSFWQKETQYF. The chain joins TRBV12-3 or TRBV12-4 to TRBJ2-5; D is uncertain. Trimming removed 3 bases from V and 3 bases from J, with 8 bases in between. This CDR3 is 13 amino acids long.

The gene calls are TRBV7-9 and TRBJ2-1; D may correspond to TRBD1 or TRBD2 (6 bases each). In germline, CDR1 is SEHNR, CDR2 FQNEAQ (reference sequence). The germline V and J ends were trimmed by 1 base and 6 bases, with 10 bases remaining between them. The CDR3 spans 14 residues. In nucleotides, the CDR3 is TGTGCCAGCAGCTTAGGTGGAGGGGGCAATGAGCAGTTCTTC. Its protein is CASSLGGGGNEQFF.

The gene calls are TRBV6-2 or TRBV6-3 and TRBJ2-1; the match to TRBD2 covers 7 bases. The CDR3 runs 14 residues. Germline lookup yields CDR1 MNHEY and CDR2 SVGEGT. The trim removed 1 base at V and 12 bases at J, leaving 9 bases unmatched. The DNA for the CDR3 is TGTGCCAGCAGTTACTGGCGGGGGTCCGTGGCGCAGTTCTTC. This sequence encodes CASSYWRGSVAQFF.

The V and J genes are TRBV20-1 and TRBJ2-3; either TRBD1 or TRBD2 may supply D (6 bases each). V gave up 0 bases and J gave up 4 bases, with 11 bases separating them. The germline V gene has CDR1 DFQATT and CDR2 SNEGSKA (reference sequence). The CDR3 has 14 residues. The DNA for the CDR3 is TGCAGTGCTAGAGATATGGGGGGCCCAGATACGCAGTATTTT. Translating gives CSARDMGGPDTQYF.

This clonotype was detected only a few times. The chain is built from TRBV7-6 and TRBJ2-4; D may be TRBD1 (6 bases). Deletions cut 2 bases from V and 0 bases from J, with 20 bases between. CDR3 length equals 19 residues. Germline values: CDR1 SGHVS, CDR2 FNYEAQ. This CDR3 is CASSLISRGQGSAKNIQYF. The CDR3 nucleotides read TGTGCCAGCAGCTTAATCAGCAGGGGTCAGGGTTCAGCCAAAAACATTCAGTACTTC.

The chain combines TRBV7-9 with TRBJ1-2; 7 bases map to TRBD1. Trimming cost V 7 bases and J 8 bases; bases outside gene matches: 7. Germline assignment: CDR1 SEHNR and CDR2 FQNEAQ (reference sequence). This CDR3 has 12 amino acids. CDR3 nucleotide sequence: TGTGCCAGCATGACAGGGCCCATGGGCTACACCTTC. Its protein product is CASMTGPMGYTF.

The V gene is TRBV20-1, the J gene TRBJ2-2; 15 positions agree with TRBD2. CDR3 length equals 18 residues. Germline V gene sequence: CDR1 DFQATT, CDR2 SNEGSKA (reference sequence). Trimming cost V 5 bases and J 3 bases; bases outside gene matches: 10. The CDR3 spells CSAPTAGLAGGYTGELFF. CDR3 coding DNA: TGCAGTGCTCCCACGGCGGGACTAGCGGGGGGCTACACCGGGGAGCTGTTTTTT.

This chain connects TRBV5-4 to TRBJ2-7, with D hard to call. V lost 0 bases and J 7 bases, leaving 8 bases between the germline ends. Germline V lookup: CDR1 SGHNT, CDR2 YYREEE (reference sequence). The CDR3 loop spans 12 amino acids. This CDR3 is CASSLALKEQYF. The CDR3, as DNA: TGTGCCAGCAGCTTGGCCCTAAAGGAGCAGTACTTC.

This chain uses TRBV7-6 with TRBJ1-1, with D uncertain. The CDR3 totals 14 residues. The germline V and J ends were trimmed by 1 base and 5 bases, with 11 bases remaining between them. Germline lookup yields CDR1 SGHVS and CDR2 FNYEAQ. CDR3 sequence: CASSLEAVATEAFF. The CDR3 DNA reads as TGTGCCAGCAGCTTAGAGGCGGTTGCTACTGAAGCTTTCTTT.

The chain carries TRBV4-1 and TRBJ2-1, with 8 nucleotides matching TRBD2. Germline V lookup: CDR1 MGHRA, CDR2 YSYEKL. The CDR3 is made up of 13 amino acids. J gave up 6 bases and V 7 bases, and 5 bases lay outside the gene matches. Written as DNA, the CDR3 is TGCGCCAGCACCCGGGGGGGGCGCAATGAGCAGTTCTTC. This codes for CASTRGGRNEQFF.

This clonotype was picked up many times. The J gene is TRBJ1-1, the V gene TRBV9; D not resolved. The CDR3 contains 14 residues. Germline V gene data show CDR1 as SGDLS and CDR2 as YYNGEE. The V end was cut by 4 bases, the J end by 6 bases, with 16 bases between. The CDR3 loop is CASSPQEGGPEAFF. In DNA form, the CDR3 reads TGTGCCAGCAGCCCCCAGGAAGGAGGACCTGAAGCTTTCTTT.

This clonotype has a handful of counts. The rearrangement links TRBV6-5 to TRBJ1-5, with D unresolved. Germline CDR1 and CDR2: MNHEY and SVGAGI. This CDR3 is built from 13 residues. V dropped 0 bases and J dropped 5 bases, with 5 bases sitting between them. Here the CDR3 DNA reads TGTGCCAGCAGTTACTCCACTCATCAGCCCCAGCATTTT. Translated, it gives CASSYSTHQPQHF.

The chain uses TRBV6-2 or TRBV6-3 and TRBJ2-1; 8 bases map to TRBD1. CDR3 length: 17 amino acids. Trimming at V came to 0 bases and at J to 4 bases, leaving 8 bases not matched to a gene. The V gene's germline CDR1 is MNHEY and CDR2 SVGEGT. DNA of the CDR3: TGTGCCAGCAGTTACTCGACAAAGACAGGGGAATACAATGAGCAGTTCTTC. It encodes CASSYSTKTGEYNEQFF.

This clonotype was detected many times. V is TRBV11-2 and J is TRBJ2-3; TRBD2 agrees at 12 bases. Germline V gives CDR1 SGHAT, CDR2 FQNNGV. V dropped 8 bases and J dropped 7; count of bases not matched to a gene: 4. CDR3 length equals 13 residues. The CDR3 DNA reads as TGTGCCAGCGTAGGACTAGCGGGATATACGCAGTATTTT. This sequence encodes CASVGLAGYTQYF.

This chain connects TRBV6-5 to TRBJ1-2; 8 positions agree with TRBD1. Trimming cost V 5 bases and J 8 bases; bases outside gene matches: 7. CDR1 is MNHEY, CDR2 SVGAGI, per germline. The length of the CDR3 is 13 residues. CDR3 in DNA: TGTGCCAGCAGTAGGACAGGGACAGACGGCTACACCTTC. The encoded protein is CASSRTGTDGYTF.

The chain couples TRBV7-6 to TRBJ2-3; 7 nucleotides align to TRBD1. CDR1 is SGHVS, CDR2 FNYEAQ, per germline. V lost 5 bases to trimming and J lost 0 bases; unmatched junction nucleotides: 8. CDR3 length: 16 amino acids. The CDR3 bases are TGTGCCAGCAGCCAAACAGGGGTTACGAGCACAGATACGCAGTATTTT. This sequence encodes CASSQTGVTSTDTQYF.

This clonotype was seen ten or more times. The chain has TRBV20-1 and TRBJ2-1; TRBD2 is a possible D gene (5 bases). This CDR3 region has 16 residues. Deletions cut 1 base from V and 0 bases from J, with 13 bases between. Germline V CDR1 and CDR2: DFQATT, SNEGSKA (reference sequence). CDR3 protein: CSARAPRGSSYNEQFF. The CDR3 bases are TGCAGTGCTAGAGCACCGCGAGGGAGCTCCTACAATGAGCAGTTCTTC.

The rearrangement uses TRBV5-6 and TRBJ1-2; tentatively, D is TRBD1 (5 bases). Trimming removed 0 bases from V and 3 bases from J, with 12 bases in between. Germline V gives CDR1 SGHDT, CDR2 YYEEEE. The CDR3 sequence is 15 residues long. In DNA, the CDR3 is TGTGCCAGCAGCTTGGGGGGGGTCTTCGACTATGGCTACACCTTC. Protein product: CASSLGGVFDYGYTF.

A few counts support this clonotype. The CDR3 DNA reads TGTGCCAGGGACAGGGACGGCGGCTACACCTTC. It is translated as CARDRDGGYTF. The chain recombines TRBV2 with TRBJ1-2, with 8 bases aligning to TRBD1. Germline CDR1 reads SNHLY; CDR2 reads FYNNEI. This CDR3 spans 11 amino acids. The junction had 5 bases not matched to a gene; V was cut back by 9 bases and J by 8 bases.

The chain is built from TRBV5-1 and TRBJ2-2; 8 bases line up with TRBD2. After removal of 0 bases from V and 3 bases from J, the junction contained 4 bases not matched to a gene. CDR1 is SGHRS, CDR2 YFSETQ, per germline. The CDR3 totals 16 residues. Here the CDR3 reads CASSLAQREYTGELFF. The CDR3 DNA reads TGCGCCAGCAGCTTGGCTCAGCGGGAGTACACCGGGGAGCTGTTTTTT.

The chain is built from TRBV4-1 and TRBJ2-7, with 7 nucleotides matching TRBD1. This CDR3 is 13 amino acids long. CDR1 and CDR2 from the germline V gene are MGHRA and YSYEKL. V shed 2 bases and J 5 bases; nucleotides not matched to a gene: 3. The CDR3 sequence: CASSQLTGDEQYF. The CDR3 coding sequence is TGCGCCAGCAGCCAACTTACAGGGGACGAGCAGTACTTC.

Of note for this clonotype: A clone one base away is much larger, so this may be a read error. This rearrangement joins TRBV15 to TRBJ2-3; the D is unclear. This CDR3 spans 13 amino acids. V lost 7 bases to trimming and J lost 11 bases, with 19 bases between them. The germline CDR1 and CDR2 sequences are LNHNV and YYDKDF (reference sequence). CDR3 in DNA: TGTGCCACCATCAATTACGGCACCCCTAGGCAGTATTTT. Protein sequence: CATINYGTPRQYF.

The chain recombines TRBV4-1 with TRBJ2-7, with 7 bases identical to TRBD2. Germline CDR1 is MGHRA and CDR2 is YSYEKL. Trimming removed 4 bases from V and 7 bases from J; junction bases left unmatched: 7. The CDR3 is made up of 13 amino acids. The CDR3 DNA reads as TGCGCCAGCAGCCCCCGGGGGGAAGGGGAGCAGTACTTC. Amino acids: CASSPRGEGEQYF.

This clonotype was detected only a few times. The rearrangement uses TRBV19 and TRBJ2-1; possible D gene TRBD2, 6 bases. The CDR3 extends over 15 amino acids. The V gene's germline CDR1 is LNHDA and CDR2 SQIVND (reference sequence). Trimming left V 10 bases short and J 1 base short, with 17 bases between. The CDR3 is CATQLGRESYNEQFF. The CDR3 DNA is TGTGCCACCCAACTGGGGCGGGAATCCTACAATGAGCAGTTCTTC.